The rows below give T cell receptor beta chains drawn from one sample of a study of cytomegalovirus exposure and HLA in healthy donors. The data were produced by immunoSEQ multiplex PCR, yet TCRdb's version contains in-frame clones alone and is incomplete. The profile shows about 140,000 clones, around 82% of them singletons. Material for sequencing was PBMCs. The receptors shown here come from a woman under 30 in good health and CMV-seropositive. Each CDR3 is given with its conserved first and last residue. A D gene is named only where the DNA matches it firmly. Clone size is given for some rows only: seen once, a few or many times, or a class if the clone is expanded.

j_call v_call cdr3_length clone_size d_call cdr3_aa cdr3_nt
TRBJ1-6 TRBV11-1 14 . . CASSLGTVGSPLHF TGTGCCAGCAGCTTGGGGACTGTCGGGTCACCCCTCCACTTT
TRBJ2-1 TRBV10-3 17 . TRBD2 CAIKASGDPSSYNEQFF TGTGCCATCAAAGCTAGCGGAGACCCAAGCTCCTACAATGAGCAGTTCTTC
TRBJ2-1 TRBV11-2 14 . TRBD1 CASSIQGQYNEQFF TGTGCCAGCAGCATACAGGGACAGTACAATGAGCAGTTCTTC
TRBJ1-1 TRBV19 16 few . CASNTGTPIENTEAFF TGTGCCAGTAATACCGGGACACCGATTGAGAACACTGAAGCTTTCTTT
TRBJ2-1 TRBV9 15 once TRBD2 CASSVGGGGANEQFF TGTGCCAGCAGCGTAGGGGGCGGGGGGGCCAATGAGCAGTTCTTC
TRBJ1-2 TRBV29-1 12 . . CSVLTGTYGYTF TGCAGCGTTCTGACAGGTACCTATGGCTACACCTTC
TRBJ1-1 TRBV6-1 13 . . CASRDTGYTEAFF TGTGCCAGCAGGGATACAGGGTACACTGAAGCTTTCTTT
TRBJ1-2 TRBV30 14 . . CAGKQSQNLYGYTF TGTGCCGGTAAACAGAGCCAGAACCTCTATGGCTACACCTTC
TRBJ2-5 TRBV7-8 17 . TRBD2 CASSSHMTSGAKGTQYF TGTGCCAGCAGCTCCCATATGACTAGCGGGGCGAAGGGGACCCAGTACTTC
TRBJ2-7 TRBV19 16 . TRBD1 CASSLRTGGFSDEQYF TGTGCCAGTAGTCTACGGACAGGGGGCTTTAGTGACGAGCAGTACTTC
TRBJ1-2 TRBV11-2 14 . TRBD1 CASSLEQGLNGYTF TGTGCCAGCAGCTTAGAACAGGGGCTCAATGGCTACACCTTC
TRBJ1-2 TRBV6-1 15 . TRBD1 CASSEKHRGYYGYTF TGTGCCAGCAGTGAAAAGCACAGGGGCTACTATGGCTACACCTTC
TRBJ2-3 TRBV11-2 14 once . CASSLDRGTDTQYF TGTGCCAGCAGCTTAGACAGGGGTACAGATACGCAGTATTTT
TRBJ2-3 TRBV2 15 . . CASSDRRGSTDTQYF TGTGCCAGCAGTGACAGGCGGGGAAGCACAGATACGCAGTATTTT
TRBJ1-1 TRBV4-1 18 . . CASSQGRNVAGWDTEAFF TGCGCCAGCAGCCAAGGGAGGAATGTTGCGGGGTGGGACACTGAAGCTTTCTTT
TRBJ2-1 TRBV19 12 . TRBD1 CASSTRTGYPLF TGTGCCAGTAGTACCCGGACAGGGTACCCGCTCTTC
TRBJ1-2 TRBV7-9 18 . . CASSQSPGHMLNPYGYTF TGTGCCAGCAGCCAAAGCCCGGGACATATGCTCAATCCATATGGCTACACCTTC
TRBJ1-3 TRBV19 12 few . CASSRFGNTIYF TGTGCCAGTAGTCGGTTTGGAAACACCATATATTTT
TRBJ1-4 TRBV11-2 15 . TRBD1 CASSLSWTGNEKLFF TGTGCCAGCAGCTTGTCATGGACAGGGAATGAAAAACTGTTTTTT
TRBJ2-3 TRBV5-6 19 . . CASSLSPQGIWYGTDTQYF TGTGCCAGCAGCTTGTCTCCACAGGGTATCTGGTATGGCACAGATACGCAGTATTTT
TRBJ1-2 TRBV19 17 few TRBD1 CASTSMGTGGASPGYTF TGTGCCAGTACCTCAATGGGGACAGGGGGCGCATCACCTGGCTACACCTTC
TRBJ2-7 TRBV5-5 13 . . CASSLDFGYEQYF TGTGCCAGCAGCTTGGACTTCGGCTACGAGCAGTACTTC
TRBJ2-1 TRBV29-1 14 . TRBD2 CSVQRGLGLLEQFF TGCAGCGTTCAGCGGGGTCTAGGTTTGTTGGAGCAGTTCTTC
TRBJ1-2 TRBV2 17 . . CASTQALGWLGRYGYTF TGTGCCAGCACGCAGGCTCTCGGGTGGCTGGGGCGCTATGGCTACACCTTC
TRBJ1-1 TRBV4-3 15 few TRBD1 CASSQKTGSGTEAFF TGCGCCAGCAGCCAAAAGACAGGGTCGGGCACTGAAGCTTTCTTT
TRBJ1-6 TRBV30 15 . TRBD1 CAWRVAGQTNSPLHF TGTGCCTGGAGAGTCGCGGGACAGACTAATTCACCCCTCCACTTT
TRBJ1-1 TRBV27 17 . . CASSSATYRVGNTEAFF TGTGCCAGCAGTTCAGCCACGTACAGGGTAGGCAACACTGAAGCTTTCTTT
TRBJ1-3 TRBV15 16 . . CATSPSGVVGGNTIYF TGTGCCACCAGCCCCTCCGGTGTGGTTGGTGGAAACACCATATATTTT
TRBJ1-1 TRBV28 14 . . CASSLGGWNTEAFF TGTGCCAGCAGCCTTGGCGGTTGGAACACTGAAGCTTTCTTT
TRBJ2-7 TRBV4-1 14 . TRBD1 CASSQEDRVYEQYF TGCGCCAGCAGCCAAGAGGACAGGGTTTACGAGCAGTACTTC
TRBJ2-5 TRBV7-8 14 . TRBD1 CASSPRTGKETQYF TGTGCCAGCAGCCCGCGGACAGGGAAAGAGACCCAGTACTTC
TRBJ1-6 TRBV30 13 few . CAWDRQYNSPLHF TGTGCCTGGGACCGACAGTATAATTCACCCCTCCACTTT
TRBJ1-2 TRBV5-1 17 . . CASSPRRSGEINYGYTF TGCGCCAGCAGCCCCCGCCGATCGGGGGAGATAAACTATGGCTACACCTTC
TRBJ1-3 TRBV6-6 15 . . CASSYGGQAGNTIYF TGTGCCAGCAGTTACGGCGGGCAAGCGGGAAACACCATATATTTT
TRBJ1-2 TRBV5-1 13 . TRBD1 CASSPGQYYGYTF TGCGCCAGCAGCCCGGGACAGTACTATGGCTACACCTTC
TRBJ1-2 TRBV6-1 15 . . CASSENLAGNYGYTF TGTGCCAGCAGTGAAAACTTGGCAGGGAACTATGGCTACACCTTC
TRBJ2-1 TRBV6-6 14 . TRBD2 CASRLAGGLNEQFF TGTGCCAGTCGTCTAGCGGGGGGGCTAAATGAGCAGTTCTTC
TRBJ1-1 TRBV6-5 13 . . CASSDPGQSEAFF TGTGCCAGCAGTGATCCTGGACAAAGTGAAGCTTTCTTT
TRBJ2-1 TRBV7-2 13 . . CASSYRTPVEQFF TGTGCCAGCAGCTATCGGACTCCTGTGGAGCAGTTCTTC
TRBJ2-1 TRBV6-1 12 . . CAIRWGPVEQFF TGTGCCATCCGGTGGGGGCCGGTGGAGCAGTTCTTC
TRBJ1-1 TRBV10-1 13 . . CASRTDQNTEAFF TGCGCCAGCAGGACAGACCAGAACACTGAAGCTTTCTTT
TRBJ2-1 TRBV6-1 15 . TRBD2 CASRGLAGSYNEQFF TGTGCCAGCAGGGGACTAGCGGGCTCCTACAATGAGCAGTTCTTC
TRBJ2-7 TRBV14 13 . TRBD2 CASSPRLAREQYF TGTGCCAGCAGCCCCCGACTAGCGAGGGAGCAGTACTTC
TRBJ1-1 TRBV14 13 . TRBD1 CASILTGRSEAFF TGTGCCAGTATTTTGACAGGGCGTTCTGAAGCTTTCTTT
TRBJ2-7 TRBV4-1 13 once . CASSQVIGAEQYF TGCGCCAGCAGCCAAGTGATTGGGGCCGAGCAGTACTTC
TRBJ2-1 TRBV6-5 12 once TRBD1 CASSRTGNEQFF TGTGCCAGCAGCAGGACAGGGAATGAGCAGTTCTTC
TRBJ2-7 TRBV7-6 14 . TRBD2 CASSLAAGVYEQYF TGTGCCAGCAGCTTGGCGGCGGGGGTCTACGAGCAGTACTTC
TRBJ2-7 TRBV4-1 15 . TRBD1 CASSQFGQGVNEQYF TGCGCCAGCAGCCAATTCGGACAGGGAGTCAACGAGCAGTACTTC
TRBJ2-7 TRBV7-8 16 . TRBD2 CASSSSGTSGVGEQYF TGTGCCAGCAGCTCCTCCGGGACTAGCGGGGTCGGGGAGCAGTACTTC
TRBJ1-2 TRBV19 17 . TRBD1 CASSIARDRGVNYGYTF TGTGCCAGTAGTATAGCCCGGGACAGGGGGGTGAACTATGGCTACACCTTC
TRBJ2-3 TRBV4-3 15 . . CASSQDVVRAGTQYF TGCGCCAGCAGCCAAGACGTAGTAAGGGCGGGTACGCAGTATTTT
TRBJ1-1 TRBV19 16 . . CASHPISPGRAFEAFF TGTGCCAGTCACCCGATTTCCCCAGGCAGGGCGTTTGAAGCTTTCTTT
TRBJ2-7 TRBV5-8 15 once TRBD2 CASSSSGGASYEQYF TGTGCCAGCAGCTCTAGCGGGGGGGCCTCCTACGAGCAGTACTTC
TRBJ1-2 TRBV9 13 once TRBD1 CASSDRGPHGYTF TGTGCCAGCAGCGACAGGGGGCCTCATGGCTACACCTTC
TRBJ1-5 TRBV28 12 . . CASDGSNQPQHF TGTGCCAGCGATGGCAGCAATCAGCCCCAGCATTTT
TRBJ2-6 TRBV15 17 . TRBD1 CATSSRDRGLGANVLTF TGTGCCACCAGCAGCCGGGACAGGGGACTTGGGGCCAACGTCCTGACTTTC
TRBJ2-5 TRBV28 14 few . CASSLGGGGKTQYF TGTGCCAGCAGTTTAGGAGGGGGGGGAAAGACCCAGTACTTC